This record covers a single T cell receptor beta chain. Its antigen is unknown. No much larger clone is present one base from it, and per-base qualities are unavailable. Different DNA sequences within this sample yield the same CDR3. This specimen belongs to a study of shared clonotypes between healthy human individuals (dated by TCRdb to 2019 to 2021). Background on the whole study: The cohort included three men and a couple of women between 18 and 49 years of age. To increase sequencing depth and limit assay-specific biases, TCR repertoire library preparation and sequencing were carried out by different laboratories using diverse techniques. Blood TCR repertoires of five healthy adults were deeply sequenced to estimate repertoire size and the extent of clonotype sharing between individuals. For each donor, three plates each were used for CD4 naive and CD4 memory, two plates were used for CD8 naive, and one plate was used for CD8 memory. Between about 0.94 and 8.9 billion PBMCs per donor were obtained by leukapheresis.

General findings and caveats noted by the study authors: Naive subsets generally had larger estimated clonotype richness than memory subsets. Clonotypes shared by all four sorted-subset donors showed higher generation probabilities than non-shared clonotypes. The genetic and exposure-history diversity represented was limited by the small number of donors. Pairwise subsampling led to the expectation that sequencing depth would affect the degree of clonotype sharing among donors. Rarefaction of sorted-subset datasets indicated incomplete sequencing despite the large sequencing depth. Roughly 5% of naive CD4, 3.5% of naive CD8, around 2.3% of memory CD4, and over 0.35% of memory CD8 clonotypes were shared across a handful of donors. Sampling was restricted to blood, and TCR repertoires in tissues likely differ from the TCR repertoires found in blood.

The CDR3 runs 15 residues from the cysteine to the phenylalanine. Of all the DNA, just the CDR3 is kept, 45 bases in frame from base 1. The CDR1 and CDR2 encoded by the germline V gene (reference sequence) are LNHDA and SQIVND. V is shortened by 0 bases, J by 9 bases, and the region joining them spans 15 bases. Using the deep immunoSEQ assay, multiplex PCR amplified TCR CDR3 regions from genomic DNA. Genomic DNA extracted from each cell subset was distributed evenly over all wells of several immunoSEQ 96-well plates, and each plate served as one replicate. Each replicate PCR for sorted subsets received 150 to 250 ng genomic DNA, equal to around 32,000 T cell genomes. Purified libraries were measured with a Qubit 3.0 fluorometer, size-checked on a Bioanalyzer 2100, and measured again with the KAPA Library Quantification kit. Every immunoSEQ 96-well plate was sequenced on a dedicated single-read 150-cycle Illumina NextSeq 550 flow cell. As for the authors' bioinformatics: Because only junctional sequences without quality scores were contained in the immunoSEQ output, filtering matching that applied to full-length reads could not be performed. Sequences were annotated with PyIR, a Python wrapper for IgBLAST v1.9, using IMGT germline references to assign V/J genes and CDR3. Reads were removed for weak V/J assignments (E-value above 1e-6), missing CDR3, stop codons, out-of-frame junctions, or ambiguous translated residues. V3J clonotypes were defined by identical inferred V gene, J gene, and CDR3 amino acid sequence. Percentage overlap between repertoires was computed as shared unique clonotypes divided by the size of the smaller repertoire. Richness of each repertoire was evaluated using RTK rarefaction, the Chao1 estimator, and Recon v2.1 estimates of unobserved clonotypes. Generation probabilities for all TCRbeta clonotypes obtained by the gDNA method from several donors were computed using OLGA. What TCRdb holds here is the immuneACCESS table cut down to in-frame rearrangements. Part of the clones is not present; checked against another copy, under half of the missing clones reflect an unresolved V gene, and the others are unexplained. V and J calls and clone size are those listed in that table; D and trimming were worked out from the DNA. This sample lists some 2,100,000 clones; 90% to 95% were detected once. 1.7% of the sample rests with the top ten.

CD8 naive samples were obtained by positive selection for CCR7 among CD45RO-negative cells, yielding a CD45RA+CCR7+ population from which TemRA cells were excluded. The donors were healthy, HIV-negative adults who had no recently reported acute infections or vaccinations. All donors were Caucasian adults living in Nashville, Tennessee, USA. After blood collection by leukapheresis, PBMCs were isolated using Ficoll-Histopaque density gradient centrifugation and then cryopreserved in the vapor phase of liquid nitrogen. Analytical flow cytometry was used to check the purity and quantity of each magnetically sorted T cell population. Each sorted fraction had its genomic DNA isolated and then quantified by UV absorbance on a Nanodrop 2000c.

Material for sequencing was naive CD8+ T cells from PBMCs. The sample's cell subset or site label, in plain terms: CD45RA+CCR7+. Rearrangement joined TRBV19 to TRBJ2-1, with no reliable assignment of the D segment. The sequence was obtained from a young man in good health. Some clones in this sample may be carry-over from other donors' samples. The CDR3 in this case is CASSIDRLAGGEQFF. The nucleotide sequence is given as TGTGCCAGTAGTATAGATCGATTAGCTGGTGGTGAGCAGTTCTTC.